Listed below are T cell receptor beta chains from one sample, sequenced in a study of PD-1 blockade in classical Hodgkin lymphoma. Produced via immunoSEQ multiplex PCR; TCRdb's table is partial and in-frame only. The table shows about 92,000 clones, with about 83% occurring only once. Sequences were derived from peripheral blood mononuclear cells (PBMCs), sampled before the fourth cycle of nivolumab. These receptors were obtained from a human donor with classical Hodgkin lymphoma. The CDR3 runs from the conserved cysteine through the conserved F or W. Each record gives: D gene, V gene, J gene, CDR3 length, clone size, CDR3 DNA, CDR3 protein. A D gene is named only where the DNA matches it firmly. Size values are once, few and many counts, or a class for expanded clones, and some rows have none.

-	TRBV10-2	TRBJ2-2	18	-	TGCGCCAGCAGTGGGCGATCGGGGTCCTCCCCGAACACCGGGGAGCTGTTTTTT	CASSGRSGSSPNTGELFF
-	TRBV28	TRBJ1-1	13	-	TGTGCCAGCATCACAAATCAGGGCACTGAAGCTTTCTTT	CASITNQGTEAFF
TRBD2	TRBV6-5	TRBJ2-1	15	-	TGTGCCAGCAGTAAACTAGCGGGACCGTACAATGAGCAGTTCTTC	CASSKLAGPYNEQFF
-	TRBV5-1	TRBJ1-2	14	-	TGCGCCAGCAGCTTGGGTCCGGGGAACTATGGCTACACCTTC	CASSLGPGNYGYTF
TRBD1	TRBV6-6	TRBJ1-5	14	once	TGTGCCAGCAGGACAGGGGGCAACAATCAGCCCCAGCATTTT	CASRTGGNNQPQHF
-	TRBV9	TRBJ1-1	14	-	TGTGCCAGCAGCGCCTCCCCCGGACCCACTGAAGCTTTCTTT	CASSASPGPTEAFF
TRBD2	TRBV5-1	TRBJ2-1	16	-	TGCGCCAGCAGCCCCGCTAGCGGGAGCTCCTACAATGAGCAGTTCTTC	CASSPASGSSYNEQFF
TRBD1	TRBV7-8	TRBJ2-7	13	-	TGTGCCAGCAGCACTACTGGGGCGGGACAGGGGCACTTC	CASSTTGAGQGHF
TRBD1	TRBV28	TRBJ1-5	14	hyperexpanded	TGTGCCAGCCTCGGACAGGGGGCTTTTCAGCCCCAGCATTTT	CASLGQGAFQPQHF
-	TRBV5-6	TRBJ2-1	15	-	TGTGCCAGCATCCTGGTGGGGGCGCTGAACAATGAGCAGTTCTTC	CASILVGALNNEQFF
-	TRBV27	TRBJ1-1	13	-	TGTGCCAGCAGTTGGGTGGAGAACACTGAAGCTTTCTTT	CASSWVENTEAFF
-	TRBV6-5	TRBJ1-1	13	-	TGTGCCAGCGGCCCAGGGGAGGCCACTGAAGCTTTCTTT	CASGPGEATEAFF
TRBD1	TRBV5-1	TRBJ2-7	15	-	TGCGCCAGCAGCTTGAGGCAGGGGGCCCGTATAGAGCAGTACTTC	CASSLRQGARIEQYF
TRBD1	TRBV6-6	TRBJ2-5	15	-	TGTGCCAGCAGTTCCCGACAGGGGGAGTCAGAGACCCAGTACTTC	CASSSRQGESETQYF
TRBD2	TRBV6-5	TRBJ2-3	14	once	TGTGCCACCAAATCTGGACTAGCTTTTGATACGCAGTATTTT	CATKSGLAFDTQYF
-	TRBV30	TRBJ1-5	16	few	TGTGCCTGGAGTGTACGGAGGGGGTCAAGCAATCAGCCCCAGCATTTT	CAWSVRRGSSNQPQHF
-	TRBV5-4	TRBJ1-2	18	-	TGTGCCAGCGCAACTTTCGGAGGAGCCGGGGCACCCAACTATGGCTACACCTTC	CASATFGGAGAPNYGYTF
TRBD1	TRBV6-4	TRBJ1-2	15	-	TGTGCCAGCAGTGTAGAGCAGGGGGCTAACTATGGCTACACCTTC	CASSVEQGANYGYTF
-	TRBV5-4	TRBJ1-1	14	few	TGTGCCAGCAGCTTGCCAGTCGCGAACACTGAAGCTTTCTTT	CASSLPVANTEAFF
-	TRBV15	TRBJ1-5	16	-	TGTGCCACCAGCAGAGATGCTCGGGATATCGGCCAGCCCCAGCATTTT	CATSRDARDIGQPQHF
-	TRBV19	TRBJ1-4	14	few	TGTGCCAGTACTAACAGAGCAACTAATGAAAAACTGTTTTTT	CASTNRATNEKLFF
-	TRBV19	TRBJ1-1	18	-	TGTGCCAGTAGTAAGGACCCCCCCCGGGATGTACGGAACACTGAAGCTTTCTTT	CASSKDPPRDVRNTEAFF
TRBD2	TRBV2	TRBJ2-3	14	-	TGTGCCGGCAAGACTAGCGGGAGCACAGATACGCAGTATTTT	CAGKTSGSTDTQYF
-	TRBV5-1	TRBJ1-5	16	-	TGCGCCAGCAGCTTGGGGGGGCGGGGCGGCAATCAGCCCCAGCATTTT	CASSLGGRGGNQPQHF
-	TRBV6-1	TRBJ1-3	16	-	TGTGCCAGCAGTGAAGAGGCCGTGGGGGCTGGAAACACCATATATTTT	CASSEEAVGAGNTIYF
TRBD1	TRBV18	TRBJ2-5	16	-	TGTGCCAGCTCGAATCAAGCGACAGGGTACCAAGAGACCCAGTACTTC	CASSNQATGYQETQYF
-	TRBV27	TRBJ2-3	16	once	TGTGCCAGCAGTCTCCAGCTAGCGCGAGGAGTAGATACGCAGTATTTT	CASSLQLARGVDTQYF
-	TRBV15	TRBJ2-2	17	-	TGTGCCACCAGCAGAGGCCCCGGGAGATCCGACACCGGGGAGCTGTTTTTT	CATSRGPGRSDTGELFF
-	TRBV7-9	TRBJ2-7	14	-	TGTGCCAGCAGCCCCCCCCGACAACTCTACGAGCAGTACTTC	CASSPPRQLYEQYF
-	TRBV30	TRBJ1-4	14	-	TGTGCCTGGAGCCGGGGACGGACTAATGAAAAACTGTTTTTT	CAWSRGRTNEKLFF
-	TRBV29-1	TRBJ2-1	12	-	TGCAGCGTTGAAGGGGCTGCGGATGAGCAGTTCTTC	CSVEGAADEQFF
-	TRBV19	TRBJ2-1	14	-	TGTGCCAGTAGTTGGTCAGGAGTATACAATGAGCAGTTCTTC	CASSWSGVYNEQFF
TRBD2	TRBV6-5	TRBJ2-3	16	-	TGTGCCAGCAGTTACCAAATCGCGGGAGGGACAGATACGCAGTATTTT	CASSYQIAGGTDTQYF